These T cell receptor beta chains were read from a single sample in a study of shared clonotypes between healthy human individuals. Method: immunoSEQ multiplex PCR; TCRdb's copy keeps in-frame clones and lacks some. In the table there are around 2.5 million clones, 80% to 95% of which are singletons. The sample was naive CD4+ T cells from PBMCs. The receptors were sampled from a man aged 18 to 35 in good health. Some clones in this sample may be carry-over from other donors' samples. CDR3s include the opening cysteine and the closing phenylalanine or tryptophan. A D gene is named only where the DNA matches it firmly. Some rows mark clone size as missing; the rest say once, few, many or name a class of expanded clone.

D gene: .
clone size: .
V gene: TRBV7-3
J gene: TRBJ2-1
CDR3 DNA: TGTGCCAGCAGCTTAACGAGGGAGGCCGAAGGTGATGAGCAGTTCTTC
CDR3 protein: CASSLTREAEGDEQFF

D gene: TRBD1
clone size: .
V gene: TRBV20-1
J gene: TRBJ2-7
CDR3 DNA: TGCAGTGCCCGGGACAGCTACGAGCAGTACTTC
CDR3 protein: CSARDSYEQYF

D gene: .
clone size: .
V gene: TRBV10-3
J gene: TRBJ2-7
CDR3 DNA: TGTGCCATCAGTGAGTCGGAGCGCCTGTACTTC
CDR3 protein: CAISESERLYF

D gene: TRBD1
clone size: once
V gene: TRBV5-1
J gene: TRBJ1-4
CDR3 DNA: TGCGCCAGCAGCTTTGGGACAGCTGAAAAACTGTTTTTT
CDR3 protein: CASSFGTAEKLFF

D gene: TRBD2
clone size: .
V gene: TRBV12-5
J gene: TRBJ2-3
CDR3 DNA: TGTGCTAGTAGCCGTCCTAGCGGGAGCTCAGATACGCAGTATTTT
CDR3 protein: CASSRPSGSSDTQYF

D gene: .
clone size: once
V gene: TRBV11-2
J gene: TRBJ2-7
CDR3 DNA: TGTGCCAGCAGCTTAGCTCGGGGCTACGAGCAGTACTTC
CDR3 protein: CASSLARGYEQYF

D gene: .
clone size: .
V gene: TRBV7-3
J gene: TRBJ2-1
CDR3 DNA: TGTGCCAGCGGCCCCTCTAGTAATGAGCAGTTCTTC
CDR3 protein: CASGPSSNEQFF

D gene: .
clone size: .
V gene: TRBV29-1
J gene: TRBJ2-2
CDR3 DNA: TGCAGCGTTGAAGCCCGGACAGCGAACACCGGGGAGCTGTTTTTT
CDR3 protein: CSVEARTANTGELFF

D gene: .
clone size: .
V gene: TRBV18
J gene: TRBJ2-5
CDR3 DNA: TGTGCCAGCTCACCACTAGCGGACCAAGAGACCCAGTACTTC
CDR3 protein: CASSPLADQETQYF

D gene: TRBD2
clone size: .
V gene: TRBV29-1
J gene: TRBJ2-3
CDR3 DNA: TGCAGCGTGAAGGGACTAGCGCCTAGAGGGGCGCAGTATTTT
CDR3 protein: CSVKGLAPRGAQYF

D gene: TRBD2
clone size: .
V gene: TRBV5-1
J gene: TRBJ2-3
CDR3 DNA: TGCGCCAGCAGCTTGCCCCCAGGCGGGAGGGCCCCAGATACGCAGTATTTT
CDR3 protein: CASSLPPGGRAPDTQYF

D gene: .
clone size: .
V gene: TRBV5-1
J gene: TRBJ2-2
CDR3 DNA: TGCGCCAGCAGCCCCGAGGGAAGAGCCGGGGAGCTGTTTTTT
CDR3 protein: CASSPEGRAGELFF

D gene: TRBD1
clone size: .
V gene: TRBV7-8
J gene: TRBJ1-2
CDR3 DNA: TGTGCCAGCAGCTTAGTCGAGACAGGGCGGCCCTATGGCTACACCTTC
CDR3 protein: CASSLVETGRPYGYTF

D gene: TRBD1
clone size: .
V gene: TRBV11-1
J gene: TRBJ2-7
CDR3 DNA: TGTGCCAGCAGCTTAAGAGGACAGGCCGACTACGAGCAGTACTTC
CDR3 protein: CASSLRGQADYEQYF

D gene: .
clone size: .
V gene: TRBV15
J gene: TRBJ1-4
CDR3 DNA: TGTGCCACCAGCGGGGCGGGAGAAAAACTGTTTTTT
CDR3 protein: CATSGAGEKLFF

D gene: .
clone size: few
V gene: TRBV5-1
J gene: TRBJ2-2
CDR3 DNA: TGCGCCAGCAGCTTGGCCAACACCGGGGAGCTGTTTTTT
CDR3 protein: CASSLANTGELFF

D gene: .
clone size: .
V gene: TRBV11-2
J gene: TRBJ2-1
CDR3 DNA: TGTGCCAGCAGCTTGGGCCCGATCTACAATGAGCAGTTCTTC
CDR3 protein: CASSLGPIYNEQFF

D gene: .
clone size: .
V gene: TRBV4-1
J gene: TRBJ1-5
CDR3 DNA: TGCGCCAGCAGCCAAGAGTTCACTCAGCCCCAGCATTTT
CDR3 protein: CASSQEFTQPQHF

D gene: .
clone size: .
V gene: TRBV21-1
J gene: TRBJ1-4
CDR3 DNA: TGTGCCAGCAGCGCCCGGCGTGAGAATGAAAAACTGTTTTTT
CDR3 protein: CASSARRENEKLFF

D gene: .
clone size: few
V gene: TRBV7-3
J gene: TRBJ1-5
CDR3 DNA: TGTGCCAGCTCCCTAGGGGCGAATCAGCCCCAGCATTTT
CDR3 protein: CASSLGANQPQHF

D gene: .
clone size: once
V gene: TRBV6-1
J gene: TRBJ1-5
CDR3 DNA: TGTGCCAGCAGTGAAAATATAGGGCAGGGGTCTCGGGGAAGCAATCAGCCCCAGCATTTT
CDR3 protein: CASSENIGQGSRGSNQPQHF

D gene: .
clone size: .
V gene: TRBV12-5
J gene: TRBJ2-5
CDR3 DNA: TGTGCTAGTGGTTCCTCGACGGAAGAGACCCAGTACTTC
CDR3 protein: CASGSSTEETQYF

D gene: .
clone size: .
V gene: TRBV5-1
J gene: TRBJ2-7
CDR3 DNA: TGCGCCAGCAGCCCGAGGACGGGTTCCTACGAGCAGTACTTC
CDR3 protein: CASSPRTGSYEQYF

D gene: .
clone size: .
V gene: TRBV28
J gene: TRBJ1-5
CDR3 DNA: TGTGCCAGCAGTACCAGGATAGAGGGCAATCAGCCCCAGCATTTT
CDR3 protein: CASSTRIEGNQPQHF

D gene: .
clone size: .
V gene: TRBV6-1
J gene: TRBJ2-5
CDR3 DNA: TGTGCCAGCAGTGTCCTCTGGGACCAAGAGACCCAGTACTTC
CDR3 protein: CASSVLWDQETQYF

D gene: TRBD2
clone size: .
V gene: TRBV5-1
J gene: TRBJ2-1
CDR3 DNA: TGCGCCAGCAGCCTTAGCGGGGAGACTTACAATGAGCAGTTCTTC
CDR3 protein: CASSLSGETYNEQFF

D gene: .
clone size: .
V gene: TRBV15
J gene: TRBJ2-7
CDR3 DNA: TGTGCCACCAGCTTCGCACGCACTGAGCAGTACTTC
CDR3 protein: CATSFARTEQYF

D gene: TRBD2
clone size: .
V gene: TRBV7-9
J gene: TRBJ2-7
CDR3 DNA: TGTGCCAGCAGCTTAGAGGGGAGGGGCTGGGGTTACGAGCAGTACTTC
CDR3 protein: CASSLEGRGWGYEQYF

D gene: TRBD2
clone size: .
V gene: TRBV9
J gene: TRBJ2-1
CDR3 DNA: TGTGCCAGCAACCTGCTAGCGGGAGCCTACAATGAGCAGTTCTTC
CDR3 protein: CASNLLAGAYNEQFF

D gene: .
clone size: .
V gene: TRBV27
J gene: TRBJ2-7
CDR3 DNA: TGTGCCAGCATGGTGGGACGGGTGAGCTCCTACGAGCAGTACTTC
CDR3 protein: CASMVGRVSSYEQYF

D gene: TRBD2
clone size: .
V gene: TRBV4-3
J gene: TRBJ2-3
CDR3 DNA: TGCGCCAGCAGCCCCCTCGAGCGGACTAGCGGGTTAGATACGCAGTATTTT
CDR3 protein: CASSPLERTSGLDTQYF

D gene: TRBD2
clone size: .
V gene: TRBV6-6
J gene: TRBJ2-1
CDR3 DNA: TGTGCCAGCACTTGGACTAGTTACAATGAGCAGTTCTTC
CDR3 protein: CASTWTSYNEQFF

D gene: .
clone size: .
V gene: TRBV2
J gene: TRBJ2-2
CDR3 DNA: TGTGCCAGCAGTGAAGCGGGCCTTGGCGGGGAGCTGTTTTTT
CDR3 protein: CASSEAGLGGELFF

D gene: .
clone size: .
V gene: TRBV30
J gene: TRBJ2-5
CDR3 DNA: TGTGCCTGGAGGGGCTCAGTCCTCGGGGGGACCCAGTACTTC
CDR3 protein: CAWRGSVLGGTQYF

D gene: .
clone size: .
V gene: TRBV2
J gene: TRBJ2-4
CDR3 DNA: TGTGCCAGCCTCGAGCGAGGCACTAAAAACATTCAGTACTTC
CDR3 protein: CASLERGTKNIQYF

D gene: .
clone size: .
V gene: TRBV9
J gene: TRBJ1-1
CDR3 DNA: TGTGCCAGCAGCGTAGGGACTCAGAACACTGAAGCTTTCTTT
CDR3 protein: CASSVGTQNTEAFF

D gene: .
clone size: .
V gene: TRBV6-1
J gene: TRBJ1-2
CDR3 DNA: TGTGCCAGCAGTGAAGCGGCAGGGGCATCCTATGGCTACACCTTC
CDR3 protein: CASSEAAGASYGYTF

D gene: TRBD1
clone size: .
V gene: TRBV6-1
J gene: TRBJ2-5
CDR3 DNA: TGTGCCACCCGACTGGACAGGGAAAGCACCCAGTACTTC
CDR3 protein: CATRLDRESTQYF

D gene: .
clone size: .
V gene: TRBV5-1
J gene: TRBJ2-3
CDR3 DNA: TGCGCCAGCAGCCTAGGTGGGTCAGATACGCAGTATTTT
CDR3 protein: CASSLGGSDTQYF

D gene: .
clone size: .
V gene: TRBV2
J gene: TRBJ2-5
CDR3 DNA: TGTGCCAGCAACCCTATTACAGACCAAGAGACCCAGTACTTC
CDR3 protein: CASNPITDQETQYF

D gene: TRBD2
clone size: .
V gene: TRBV6-1
J gene: TRBJ2-7
CDR3 DNA: TGTGCCAGCAGTGTCCCTACCTCAGGGGGACTAGCGGGAAGATACGAGCAGTACTTC
CDR3 protein: CASSVPTSGGLAGRYEQYF

D gene: .
clone size: .
V gene: TRBV6-5
J gene: TRBJ2-3
CDR3 DNA: TGTGCCAGCAGTGTGGAGGACAGCACAGATACGCAGTATTTT
CDR3 protein: CASSVEDSTDTQYF

D gene: .
clone size: .
V gene: TRBV14
J gene: TRBJ1-1
CDR3 DNA: TGTGCCAGCACCCGGTTTAACACTGAAGCTTTCTTT
CDR3 protein: CASTRFNTEAFF

D gene: .
clone size: .
V gene: TRBV7-2
J gene: TRBJ1-2
CDR3 DNA: TGTGCCAGCAGCTTTTCCGGCCTTGACTATGGCTACACCTTC
CDR3 protein: CASSFSGLDYGYTF

D gene: .
clone size: few
V gene: TRBV7-6
J gene: TRBJ1-1
CDR3 DNA: TGTGCCAGCAGCCCCTGGGAGAACACTGAAGCTTTCTTT
CDR3 protein: CASSPWENTEAFF

D gene: TRBD2
clone size: .
V gene: TRBV5-1
J gene: TRBJ2-1
CDR3 DNA: TGCGCCAGCAGCTTGGTTGCGGGAGGCTACAATGAGCAGTTCTTC
CDR3 protein: CASSLVAGGYNEQFF

D gene: TRBD2
clone size: once
V gene: TRBV14
J gene: TRBJ2-2
CDR3 DNA: TGTGCCAGCAGCCAAGAAAATCGGGCGGGAGGTAGCGGGGAGCTGTTTTTT
CDR3 protein: CASSQENRAGGSGELFF

D gene: TRBD1
clone size: .
V gene: TRBV5-1
J gene: TRBJ2-1
CDR3 DNA: TGCGCCAGCAGCCCTGGGACAGGGGCCGTGGGTGAGCAGTTCTTC
CDR3 protein: CASSPGTGAVGEQFF

D gene: TRBD2
clone size: .
V gene: TRBV19
J gene: TRBJ2-1
CDR3 DNA: TGTGCCAGCCGAACTAGCGGGGTCTACAATGAGCAGTTCTTC
CDR3 protein: CASRTSGVYNEQFF

D gene: TRBD2
clone size: few
V gene: TRBV5-1
J gene: TRBJ2-1
CDR3 DNA: TGCGCCAGCAGCTTGGCCGGTAGCGGGAGCTCCTACAATGAGCAGTTCTTC
CDR3 protein: CASSLAGSGSSYNEQFF

D gene: TRBD1
clone size: .
V gene: TRBV7-9
J gene: TRBJ2-2
CDR3 DNA: TGTGCCTTCCGGACAGGGGACACCGGGGAGCTGTTTTTT
CDR3 protein: CAFRTGDTGELFF

D gene: .
clone size: .
V gene: TRBV7-9
J gene: TRBJ2-1
CDR3 DNA: TGTGCCAGCAGCTTAGGACAGGCCGTTCACAATGAGCAGTTCTTC
CDR3 protein: CASSLGQAVHNEQFF

D gene: .
clone size: .
V gene: TRBV7-2
J gene: TRBJ2-2
CDR3 DNA: TGTGCCAGCAGCCTGCCGCCCGGGGAGCTGTTTTTT
CDR3 protein: CASSLPPGELFF

D gene: TRBD2
clone size: .
V gene: TRBV11-2
J gene: TRBJ2-3
CDR3 DNA: TGTGCCAGCAGCAAACAACTAGCGGGAGGGACAGATACGCAGTATTTT
CDR3 protein: CASSKQLAGGTDTQYF

D gene: .
clone size: .
V gene: TRBV7-9
J gene: TRBJ2-1
CDR3 DNA: TGTGCCAGCAGCCCCTTTTTAGTCATCGAAGATAATGAGCAGTTCTTC
CDR3 protein: CASSPFLVIEDNEQFF